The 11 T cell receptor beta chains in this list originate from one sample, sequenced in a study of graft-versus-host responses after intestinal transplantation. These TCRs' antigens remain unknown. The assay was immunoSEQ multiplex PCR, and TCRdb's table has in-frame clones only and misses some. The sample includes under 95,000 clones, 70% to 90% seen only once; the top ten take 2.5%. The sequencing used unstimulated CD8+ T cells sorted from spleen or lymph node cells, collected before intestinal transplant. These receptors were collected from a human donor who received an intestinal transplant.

In nucleotides, the CDR3 is TGTGCCAGCAGCAAATCGGACAGGGGGCGGGATGAGCAGTTCTTC. It is translated as CASSKSDRGRDEQFF. V is TRBV21-1 and J is TRBJ2-1; the D call of TRBD1 is as the table states it, not checked on the DNA. TRBV21-1 is noted as a pseudogene. The CDR3 runs 15 residues.

CDR3 loop: CASSPTPTSLQGIISNQPQHF. CDR3 nucleotides: TGTGCCAGCTCACCCACCCCGACCTCTTTACAGGGAATAATTAGCAATCAGCCCCAGCATTTT. The chain joins TRBV18 to TRBJ1-5; possibly TRBD1 for D (6 bases). V lost 3 bases and J 0 bases, leaving 27 bases between the germline ends. This CDR3 comprises 21 residues. Germline CDR1 KGHSH, CDR2 LQKENI.

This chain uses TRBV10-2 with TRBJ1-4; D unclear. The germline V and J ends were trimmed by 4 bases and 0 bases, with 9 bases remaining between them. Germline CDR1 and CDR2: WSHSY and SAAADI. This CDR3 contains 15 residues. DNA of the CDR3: TGCGCCAGCAGTGGGCAGAACCCAACTAATGAAAAACTGTTTTTT. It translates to CASSGQNPTNEKLFF.

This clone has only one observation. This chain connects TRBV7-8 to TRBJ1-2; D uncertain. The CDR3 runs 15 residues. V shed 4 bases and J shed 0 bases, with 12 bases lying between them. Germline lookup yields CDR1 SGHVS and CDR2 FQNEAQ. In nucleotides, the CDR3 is TGTGCCAGCAGCTCCCAGACGGGGACTAACTATGGCTACACCTTC. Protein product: CASSSQTGTNYGYTF.

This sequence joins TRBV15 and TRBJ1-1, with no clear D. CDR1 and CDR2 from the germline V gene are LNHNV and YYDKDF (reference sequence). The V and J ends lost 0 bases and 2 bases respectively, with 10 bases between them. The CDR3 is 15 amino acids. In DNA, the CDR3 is TGTGCCACCAGCAGAGAATGGGAGGTTAACACTGAAGCTTTCTTT. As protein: CATSREWEVNTEAFF.

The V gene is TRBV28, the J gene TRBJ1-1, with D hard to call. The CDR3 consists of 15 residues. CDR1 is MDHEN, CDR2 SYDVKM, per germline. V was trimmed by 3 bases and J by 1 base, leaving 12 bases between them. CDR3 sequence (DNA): TGTGCCAGCAGTTTGGTTTTAGAGAGGAACACTGAAGCTTTCTTT. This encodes CASSLVLERNTEAFF.

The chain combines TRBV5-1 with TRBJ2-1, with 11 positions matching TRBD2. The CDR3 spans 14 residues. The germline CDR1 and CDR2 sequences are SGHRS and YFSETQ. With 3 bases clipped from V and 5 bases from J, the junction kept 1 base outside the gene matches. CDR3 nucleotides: TGCGCCAGCAGCTCGGGACTAGCGGACAATGAGCAGTTCTTC. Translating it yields CASSSGLADNEQFF. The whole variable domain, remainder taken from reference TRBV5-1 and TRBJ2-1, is KAGVTQTPRYLIKTRGQQVTLSCSPISGHRSVSWYQQTPGQGLQFLFEYFSETQRNKGNFPGRFSGRQFSNSRSEMNVSTLELGDSALYLCASSSGLADNEQFFGPGTRLTVL.

The CDR3 DNA is TGTGCCAGCAGCCTTAGCGGGGGCCATAAAGATACGCAGTATTTT. This encodes CASSLSGGHKDTQYF. This chain links TRBV6-4 with TRBJ2-3; 9 positions agree with TRBD2. This CDR3 has 15 amino acids. The germline V gene has CDR1 MRHNA and CDR2 SNTAGT. V trimming: 6 bases; J trimming: 5 bases; junction bases outside the gene matches: 9.

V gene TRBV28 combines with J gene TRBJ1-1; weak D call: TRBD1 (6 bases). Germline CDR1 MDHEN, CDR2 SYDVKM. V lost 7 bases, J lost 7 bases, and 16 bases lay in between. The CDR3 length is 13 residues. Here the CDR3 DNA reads TGTGCCAGCACCGAAAGGGCGGACAGTGAAGCTTTCTTT. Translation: CASTERADSEAFF.

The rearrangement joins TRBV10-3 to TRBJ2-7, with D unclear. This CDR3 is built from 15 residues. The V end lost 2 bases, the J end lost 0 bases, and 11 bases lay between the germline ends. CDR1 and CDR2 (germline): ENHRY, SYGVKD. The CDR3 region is CAISEAPQNSYEQYF. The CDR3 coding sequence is TGTGCCATCAGTGAGGCACCTCAGAACTCCTACGAGCAGTACTTC.

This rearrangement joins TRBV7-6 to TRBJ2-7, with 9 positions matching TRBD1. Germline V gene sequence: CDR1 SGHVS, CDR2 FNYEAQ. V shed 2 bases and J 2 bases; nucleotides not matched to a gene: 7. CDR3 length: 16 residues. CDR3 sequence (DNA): TGTGCCAGCAGCTTATCCCCGACAGGGGGTCCCTACGAGCAGTACTTC. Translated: CASSLSPTGGPYEQYF.